The present entry profiles one TCR beta chain with its context. Germline loops: CDR1 ENHRY, CDR2 SYGVKD. This CDR3 has 16 residues. V was cut by 4 bases and J by 1 base, with 17 bases left in between. This sample was included in a study of blood T cell repertoires in COVID-19. Study-wide background: Samples taken during acute and convalescent COVID-19 were collected in the United States, Italy and Spain.

Only in-frame clones appear in the TCRdb table, and some are missing; sequencing was by immunoSEQ multiplex PCR. The table records 95,000 to 110,000 clones, almost 90% of them present only once. The gene calls are TRBV10-3 and TRBJ2-7, with D maybe TRBD2 (6 bases). The TCR was taken from a human donor in a cohort sampled during active COVID-19. What was sequenced was peripheral blood. DNA of the CDR3: TGTGCCATCAGTGGGAGTCCGGGGGTTTTTTCCTACGAGCAGTACTTC. Translation: CAISGSPGVFSYEQYF.